This TCR beta chain was found in a study of blood T cells in healthy people across ages. Of note for this clonotype: Its antigen remains unknown.

V lost 5 bases and J 5 bases, leaving 18 bases between the germline ends. The CDR3 totals 16 residues. The germline CDR1 and CDR2 sequences are MDHEN and SYDVKM. With a J-beta primer mix and a sample-barcoded 5' primer, a second PCR ran 7 to 11 cycles. Each of the samples gave a minimum of 3 million paired-end reads that contained CDR3. TCRdb processed the 5' RACE reads anew with MiXCR; each CDR3 protein has one entry. Found here are 500,000 to 700,000 distinct CDR3 sequences, 25% to 30% of them singletons; the top ten hold 15% to 19%. Study findings and constraints: The study found TCR beta diversity correlated strongly with naive T cell percentage. The long-lived group displayed more naive CD4+ cells, plus higher diversity, than the aged donors did.

This chain connects TRBV28 to TRBJ2-2; a weak D match, TRBD2 (6 bases). The origin of this receptor is a woman aged 80 or over in good health. Material for sequencing was blood. CDR3 amino acids: CASSPRGTPRTGELFF. As DNA, the CDR3 is TGTGCCAGCAGTCCGCGGGGTACCCCCAGAACCGGGGAGCTGTTTTTT.